What follows describes a single T cell receptor (beta chain). The target of this receptor is not known. The sample holds no much larger clone one base away, and base qualities are not on file. This sample was taken from a study of T cells in localized non-small cell lung cancer (dated by TCRdb to 2020 to 2022). For the study in its entirety: The study analyzed T cell repertoires of about 230 early-stage NSCLC patients, comparing tumors and uninvolved tumor-adjacent lungs. The cohort was made up of around 240 treatment-naive NSCLC patients whose localized lung tumors had been resected. Of the NSCLC patients, 129 were male and around 97 were female, and the mean age was approximately 69 years. Overall study outcomes, separate from this receptor: Because multi-region tumor sequencing was not performed, intratumor heterogeneity could not be ruled out. Higher T cell density in blood was associated with longer overall survival, whereas higher clonality in adjacent lung was associated with shorter survival. Uninvolved tumor-adjacent lung showed the highest T cell clonality, higher than tumor, which suggests more focused antigenic responses in the uninvolved tumor-adjacent lung. A median of 57 of the top 100 tumor clones turned up in the paired uninvolved adjacent lung, and 25 to 35 of those clones also ranked among the top 100 of that same adjacent lung. Because of the exploratory design, TCR variables were selected using unadjusted p-values without false-discovery rate correction.

The CDR1 and CDR2 encoded by the germline V gene are KGHSH and LQKENI. Relative to germline, V is 2 bases shorter and J is 5 bases shorter, with 13 bases between their ends. From its cysteine to its phenylalanine, the CDR3 spans 16 amino acids. The only DNA kept is the CDR3, 48 bases in frame from the first base. At diagnosis, tumor, uninvolved tumor-adjacent lung and peripheral blood were collected and then preserved as a mix of FFPE and fresh-frozen material. For TCR repertoire profiling, the blood samples were analyzed as peripheral blood mononuclear cells. TCR beta CDR3 regions were sequenced from DNA using the immunoSEQ Assay. In the paper's pipeline: To compute T cell density, TCR beta template counts were normalized to usable DNA, which was estimated by amplifying housekeeping genes. Using the preseqR package, richness was estimated by extrapolating to 120,000 templates for tissue samples and 400,000 templates for PBMC samples. Clonality was defined as one minus Pielou's evenness. Differential abundance testing on productive amino-acid clonotypes, with a minimum total count of 5 and an alpha of 0.1, was used to identify tissue-enriched TCRs. The Jaccard Index and the Morisita Overlap Index were used to quantify repertoire overlap between compartments. GLIPH clustered TCR beta CDR3s with public tetramer-defined viral CDR3s; viral motifs required at least three viral sequences plus V-gene enrichment. This immuneACCESS table, as held by TCRdb, lists in-frame sequences with V and J called but not all clones. Of the missing ones, under half trace to an unresolved V gene in checked studies; the others have no known cause. V, J and clone size derive from that table, while D and trimming were established from the DNA sequence. The sample has fewer than 25,000 clones on record, roughly nine tenths of them singletons. Roughly 15% of the sample lies in the top ten.

This receptor chain uses TRBV18 and TRBJ1-6, with the D segment identity uncertain. The clonotype was recovered from a man aged 35-69 years with stage III squamous cell lung carcinoma. This sample comprised peripheral blood, obtained before any cancer treatment. The CDR3 has the sequence CASSPGSPTNNSPLHF. In nucleotide form, the sequence is TGTGCCAGCTCACCAGGGAGCCCAACAAATAATTCACCCCTCCACTTT.